This T cell receptor beta chain was recovered during a study of blood T cell repertoires in COVID-19. Study as a whole: PBMCs, B-cell-depleted T cells, or T cells were the source of the cDNA or gDNA that made up the material.

This clone has only a few counts. The CDR3 is made up of 13 amino acids. From germline, CDR1 is WSHSY and CDR2 SAAADI. V was shortened by 2 bases and J by 7 bases, with 8 bases between the two germline ends. In the original analysis: Amplification from reference gene primers served as the basis for estimated nucleated cell counts. Profiled with immunoSEQ multiplex PCR; TCRdb holds only in-frame clones, not every one. From that table come the V and J calls and clone size; the DNA was used to work out D and trimming. The table includes roughly 110,000 clones, over 65% detected once. A Seattle source enrolled patients during active infection and followed them longitudinally.

Sequences were obtained from peripheral blood. The sequence derives from a man older than 75 with COVID-19, enrolled during active disease. V and J are TRBV10-2 and TRBJ2-2, with no clear D. The CDR3 loop is CASSEVQLGELFF. The CDR3 DNA follows: TGCGCCAGCAGTGAGGTACAGCTCGGGGAGCTGTTTTTT.